A single sample is the source of the 27 T cell receptor beta chains below, sequenced in a study of CXCR3-negative and CXCR3-positive naive CD8 T cells. It was by 5' RACE with UMI labels that the TRB cDNA libraries were prepared. TCRdb reprocessed the 5' RACE reads; each CDR3 protein has one entry and no DNA is given. Here the sample table reports roughly 25,000 distinct CDR3 sequences. Sequencing was done on a sample of naive CXCR3- CD8+ T cells from blood. As to subset: CD45RO-CCR7+CD27+CD95- naive CD8+ T cells lacking CXCR3 (TNR3-). All receptors derive from a human donor in good health. Some clones in this sample may be carry-over from other donors' samples.

V is TRBV6-2 or TRBV6-3 and J is TRBJ1-1. The CDR3 has 14 residues. The germline V gene encodes CDR1 MNHEY and CDR2 SVGEGT. The CDR3 sequence is CSSSLMTKNTEAFF.

V is TRBV5-1 and J is TRBJ2-3. Looked up from germline, CDR1 is SGHRS and CDR2 is YFSETQ. The CDR3 extends over 15 amino acids. The CDR3 here is CASSRVETSTDTQYF.

J is TRBJ2-7 and V is TRBV6-5; as DNA is missing, the TRBD1 call by TCRdb cannot be tested. Per germline, CDR1 MNHEY and CDR2 SVGAGI. This CDR3 is 16 amino acids long. This CDR3 reads CASSYSARGAGGEQYF.

This clonotype is medium-sized by frequency. The chain is built from TRBV29-1 and TRBJ1-1; no DNA is available, so the TRBD1 call from TCRdb remains unchecked. The CDR3 is 12 residues long. Germline assignment: CDR1 SQVTM and CDR2 ANQGSEA. CDR3 sequence reads: CSSGTVNTEAFF. Based on the CDR3 plus reference TRBV29-1 and TRBJ1-1, the full variable domain is SAVISQKPSRDICQRGTSLTIQCQVDSQVTMMFWYRQQPGQSLTLIATANQGSEATYESGFVIDKFPISRPNLTFSTLTVSNMSPEDSSIYLCSSGTVNTEAFFGQGTRLTVV.

The chain carries TRBV29-1 and TRBJ1-2. The CDR3 has 12 amino acids. CDR1 is SQVTM and CDR2 is ANQGSEA in the germline V gene. The CDR3 sequence is CSVDYSNYGYTF.

The gene calls are TRBV7-3 and TRBJ2-1. CDR1 and CDR2 (germline): SGHTA, FQGTGA. The CDR3 has 15 amino acids. The CDR3 loop reads CASSLDLLSYNEQFF.

CDR3 sequence reads: CASSGMPNEQFF. The chain uses TRBV5-1 and TRBJ2-1. The CDR3 is 12 residues long. CDR1 is SGHRS and CDR2 is YFSETQ in the germline V gene.

J is TRBJ2-1 and V is TRBV19; TCRdb returns TRBD2, unconfirmable since there is no DNA. CDR1 is LNHDA, CDR2 SQIVND, per germline (reference sequence). The CDR3 length is 13 residues. The CDR3 sequence is CASSFSSDNEQFF.

The chain's CDR3 is CAISEPGGKARNTEALF. The gene calls are TRBV10-3 and TRBJ1-1. The CDR3 runs to 17 residues. Per the germline V gene, CDR1 is ENHRY and CDR2 is SYGVKD.

The chain's CDR3 is CASLDFPRQGLEQYF. V and J are TRBV25-1 and TRBJ2-7; TCRdb indicates TRBD1, and absent DNA this call remains unverified. The germline gives CDR1 MGHDK, CDR2 SYGVNS. CDR3 length: 15 amino acids.

This chain connects TRBV13 to TRBJ2-5; checking the TCRdb D call of TRBD1 is not possible without DNA. Per germline, CDR1 PRHDT and CDR2 FYEKMQ (reference sequence). The CDR3 extends over 14 amino acids. The CDR3 region is CASSFLRGLQTQYF.

The rearrangement joins TRBV29-1 to TRBJ2-7; absent DNA, TCRdb's TRBD1 call cannot be checked. The CDR3 extends over 12 amino acids. The germline V gene has CDR1 SQVTM and CDR2 ANQGSEA. CDR3 in amino acids: CSVETGDYEQYF.

The CDR3 spells CASSLGKRGSHNEQFF. The chain combines TRBV5-5 with TRBJ2-1; TCRdb proposes TRBD1, but this gene call is untestable without DNA. This CDR3 is built from 16 residues. Per the germline V gene, CDR1 is SGHKS and CDR2 is YYEKEE (reference sequence).

The rearrangement uses TRBV29-1 and TRBJ1-2; TCRdb calls TRBD1, which cannot be checked without DNA. CDR1 SQVTM and CDR2 ANQGSEA come from the germline V gene. This CDR3 comprises 12 residues. CDR3 amino acids: CSVAEGVYGYTF.

The chain employs TRBV5-5 and TRBJ2-5; TCRdb outputs TRBD1, but without DNA this stays unchecked. Per germline, CDR1 SGHKS and CDR2 YYEKEE (reference sequence). This CDR3 has 16 residues. This CDR3 reads CASSSLTGTFQETQYF.

This chain joins TRBV7-6 and TRBJ2-2; the TCRdb D gene call, TRBD1, has no DNA to confirm it. The CDR3 is 16 residues long. The germline gives CDR1 SGHVS, CDR2 FNYEAQ. The CDR3 sequence is CASSTRQGAPAGELFF. Full variable domain (outside the CDR3, taken from reference TRBV7-6 and TRBJ2-2): GAGVSQSPRYKVTKRGQDVALRCDPISGHVSLYWYRQALGQGPEFLTYFNYEAQQDKSGLPNDRFSAERPEGSISTLTIQRTEQRDSAMYRCASSTRQGAPAGELFFGEGSRLTVL.

Considering frequency, this clonotype is medium-sized. The gene calls are TRBV29-1 and TRBJ2-7; TCRdb selects TRBD2, and the lack of DNA leaves this call unchecked. In germline, CDR1 is SQVTM, CDR2 ANQGSEA. This CDR3 comprises 11 residues. The CDR3 is CSVEGGDEQYF.

This sequence joins TRBV29-1 and TRBJ2-1; TCRdb picks TRBD1, but there is no DNA to check that call. Germline CDR1 SQVTM, CDR2 ANQGSEA. The CDR3 consists of 14 residues. The CDR3 sequence is CSVETAGTENEQFF.

The chain joins TRBV4-3 to TRBJ2-1. The CDR3 loop spans 16 amino acids. CDR1 LGHNA and CDR2 YSLEER come from the germline V gene. The CDR3 loop reads CASSQESLGSYNEQFF.

The chain is built from TRBV19 and TRBJ1-1. The CDR3 has 13 amino acids. The germline gives CDR1 LNHDA, CDR2 SQIVND (reference sequence). This CDR3 is CASSIATNTEAFF.

V is TRBV5-6 and J is TRBJ1-1. The CDR3 sequence is 14 residues long. Germline V gene sequence: CDR1 SGHDT, CDR2 YYEEEE. The CDR3 spells CASSFRSRHKEAFF.

The chain carries TRBV10-1 and TRBJ1-1; no DNA is available, so the TRBD1 call from TCRdb remains unchecked. From germline, CDR1 is WNHNN and CDR2 SYGVQD (reference sequence). This CDR3 contains 13 residues. CDR3 sequence reads: CASSEQGAAEAFF.

J is TRBJ2-1 and V is TRBV19. Germline V gene lookup returns CDR1 LNHDA and CDR2 SQIVND (reference sequence). This CDR3 region has 15 residues. The CDR3 protein is CASSMTPNSYNEQFF.

This sequence joins TRBV7-9 and TRBJ2-7; TCRdb's assignment of TRBD1 cannot be checked, as there is no DNA. Germline V gives CDR1 SEHNR, CDR2 FQNEAQ (reference sequence). CDR3 length: 13 amino acids. CDR3 amino acids: CASSLMGTDEQYF.

This chain joins TRBV6-1 and TRBJ2-1; TCRdb proposes TRBD1, but this gene call is untestable without DNA. The CDR3 has 16 amino acids. The germline V gene encodes CDR1 MNHNS and CDR2 SASEGT. CDR3 sequence reads: CASSVLAGTGENEQFF.

J is TRBJ2-5 and V is TRBV7-9; TCRdb's D call, TRBD2, is unchecked because there is no DNA. This CDR3 has 15 residues. Germline V gene sequence: CDR1 SEHNR, CDR2 FQNEAQ (reference sequence). CDR3 residues: CASSLPPSGEETQYF. Full variable domain (rest looked up from reference TRBV7-9 and TRBJ2-5): DTGVSQNPRHKITKRGQNVTFRCDPISEHNRLYWYRQTLGQGPEFLTYFQNEAQLEKSRLLSDRFSAERPKGSFSTLEIQRTEQGDSAMYLCASSLPPSGEETQYFGPGTRLLVL.

The chain recombines TRBV6-4 with TRBJ2-1; with no DNA, the TCRdb D assignment of TRBD2 cannot be verified. In germline, CDR1 is MRHNA, CDR2 SNTAGT. The CDR3 totals 15 residues. This CDR3 is CASSVLAEGGNEQFF.